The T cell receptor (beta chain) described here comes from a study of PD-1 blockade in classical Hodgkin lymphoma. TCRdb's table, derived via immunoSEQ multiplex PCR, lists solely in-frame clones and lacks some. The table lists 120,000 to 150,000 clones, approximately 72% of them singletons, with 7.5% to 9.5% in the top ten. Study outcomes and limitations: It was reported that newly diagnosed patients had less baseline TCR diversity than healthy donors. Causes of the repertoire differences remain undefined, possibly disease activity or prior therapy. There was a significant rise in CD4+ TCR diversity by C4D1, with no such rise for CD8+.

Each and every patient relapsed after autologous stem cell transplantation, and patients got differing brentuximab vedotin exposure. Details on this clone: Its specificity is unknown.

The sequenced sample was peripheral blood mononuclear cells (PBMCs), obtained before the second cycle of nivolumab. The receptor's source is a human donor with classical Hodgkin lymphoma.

The CDR3 spells CASSVGTAYEQYF. The DNA of the CDR3 is TGTGCCAGCAGCGTAGGGACAGCCTACGAGCAGTACTTC. The V gene is TRBV11-2, the J gene TRBJ2-7, with TRBD1 matching over 7 bases. Trimming took 5 bases from V and 2 from J; bases not matched to a gene: 3. Germline V lookup: CDR1 SGHAT, CDR2 FQNNGV. The CDR3 spans 13 residues.